One sample yielded the 9 T cell receptor beta chains listed below, sequenced in a study of cytomegalovirus exposure and HLA in healthy donors. Primers included in the PCR were 60 Vbeta and 13 Jbeta primers. Assay: immunoSEQ multiplex PCR; the TCRdb copy retains only in-frame clones and omits some. Counted here are tens of thousands of clones, around 80% occurring once; the ten biggest clones make up roughly 2.6%. Sequenced: PBMCs. These receptors were taken from a male donor in good health and CMV-seropositive.

The chain combines TRBV28 with TRBJ2-1; D not certain. The germline V gene has CDR1 MDHEN and CDR2 SYDVKM. V lost 2 bases and J lost 4, with 6 bases in between. CDR3 size: 13 residues. The CDR3 DNA sequence: TGTGCCAGCAGTTTACTGACTTACAATGAGCAGTTCTTC. Translation gives CASSLLTYNEQFF.

The CDR3 bases are TGTGCCAGCAGCTTAGTCGATGAGCAGTTCTTC. Protein product: CASSLVDEQFF. V gene TRBV11-2 combines with J gene TRBJ2-1; D gene unclear. The CDR3 contains 11 residues. Trimming cost V 1 base and J 8 bases, with 3 bases left between them. Germline V gives CDR1 SGHAT, CDR2 FQNNGV. Using reference TRBV11-2 and TRBJ2-1 for the parts outside the CDR3, the full variable domain is EAGVAQSPRYKIIEKRQSVAFWCNPISGHATLYWYQQILGQGPKLLIQFQNNGVVDDSQLPKDRFSAERLKGVDSTLKIQPAKLEDSAVYLCASSLVDEQFFGPGTRLTVL.

The gene calls are TRBV6-1 and TRBJ2-4; D is ambiguous. This CDR3 comprises 14 residues. Germline V lookup: CDR1 MNHNS, CDR2 SASEGT. V lost 1 base and J lost 9, with 13 bases in between. CDR3 region: CASSEGGYSGIQYF. The CDR3 DNA is TGTGCCAGCAGTGAAGGCGGATACTCTGGCATTCAGTACTTC.

This chain links TRBV7-9 with TRBJ2-5, with 11 bases fitting TRBD1. V shed 5 bases and J 5 bases; nucleotides not matched to a gene: 16. CDR3 length equals 18 residues. Germline loops: CDR1 SEHNR, CDR2 FQNEAQ (reference sequence). In DNA form, the CDR3 reads TGTGCCAGCAGCCCAAATCTACGGACAGGGGGCTCGTCGGAGACCCAGTACTTC. Protein sequence: CASSPNLRTGGSSETQYF.

The chain has TRBV28 and TRBJ1-5; D may be TRBD1 (5 bases). The CDR3 consists of 15 residues. The V end lost 3 bases, the J end lost 1 base, and 10 bases lay between the germline ends. Germline loops: CDR1 MDHEN, CDR2 SYDVKM. The CDR3 region is CASSLTAGSNQPQHF. In nucleotides, the CDR3 is TGTGCCAGCAGTTTGACAGCGGGGAGCAATCAGCCCCAGCATTTT.

DNA of the CDR3: TGTGCCAGCAACTCCAAGAGACAAGGTTATCAGCCCCAGCATTTT. This gives the protein CASNSKRQGYQPQHF. This chain links TRBV6-1 with TRBJ1-5; D gene ambiguous. The CDR3 is 15 residues long. Trimming removed 7 bases from V and 5 bases from J, with 18 bases in between. Germline V gene lookup returns CDR1 MNHNS and CDR2 SASEGT.

The rearrangement uses TRBV15 and TRBJ1-1; D might be TRBD1 (5 bases). The CDR3 contains 16 residues. Trimming shortened V by 4 bases and J by 3 bases, and 18 bases separated the two germline ends. The germline V gene encodes CDR1 LNHNV and CDR2 YYDKDF (reference sequence). The CDR3 region has the DNA TGTGCCACCAGCACCTCTGGTAGGACACCTCACACTGAAGCTTTCTTT. It encodes CATSTSGRTPHTEAFF. Based on the CDR3 plus reference TRBV15 and TRBJ1-1, the full variable domain is DAMVIQNPRYQVTQFGKPVTLSCSQTLNHNVMYWYQQKSSQAPKLLFHYYDKDFNNEADTPDNFQSRRPNTSFCFLDIRSPGLGDTAMYLCATSTSGRTPHTEAFFGQGTRLTVV.

The genes are TRBV18 and TRBJ1-1; D may be TRBD1 (5 bases). This CDR3 has 13 residues. V was pared by 2 bases and J by 1 base, with 5 bases between. Per germline, CDR1 KGHSH and CDR2 LQKENI. The CDR3, as DNA: TGTGCCAGCTCACCAGGGGCGAACACTGAAGCTTTCTTT. Encoded protein: CASSPGANTEAFF. The variable domain in full, completed from reference TRBV18 and TRBJ1-1, reads NAGVMQNPRHLVRRRGQEARLRCSPMKGHSHVYWYRQLPEEGLKFMVYLQKENIIDESGMPKERFSAEFPKEGPSILRIQQVVRGDSAAYFCASSPGANTEAFFGQGTRLTVV.

This chain uses TRBV5-1 with TRBJ2-4, with D maybe TRBD2 (6 bases). V lost 6 bases and J lost 0, with 10 bases in between. Germline loops: CDR1 SGHRS, CDR2 YFSETQ. The CDR3 is made up of 14 amino acids. The CDR3 here is CASNGGSAKNIQYF. The CDR3 DNA reads TGCGCCAGCAATGGGGGGTCAGCCAAAAACATTCAGTACTTC.